These T cell receptor beta chains were read from a single sample in a study of blood T cells in healthy people across ages. TCRdb reanalysed the 5' RACE reads using MiXCR and keeps one entry per CDR3 protein. The sample has hundreds of thousands of distinct CDR3 sequences; 45% to 65% are singletons. The source material was blood. These receptor sequences come from a man aged 60 to 69 in good health. Both conserved end residues are part of each CDR3. The D gene is left open where the match is weak. Size values are once, few and many counts, or a class for expanded clones, and some rows have none.

d_gene,j_gene,abundance,v_gene,CDR3aa,CDR3nt
-,TRBJ2-1,few,TRBV20-1,CSAGGGGPYNEQFF,TGCAGTGCAGGGGGGGGCGGGCCCTACAATGAGCAGTTCTTC
-,TRBJ2-1,-,TRBV7-2,CASSPPSTSYNEQFF,TGTGCCAGCAGCCCCCCGAGTACATCCTACAATGAGCAGTTCTTC
TRBD2,TRBJ2-5,few,TRBV9,CASSVAGGSQETQYF,TGTGCCAGCAGCGTAGCGGGGGGGTCCCAAGAGACCCAGTACTTC
-,TRBJ2-2,-,TRBV4-1,CASSPLGVGPNTGELFF,TGCGCCAGCAGCCCGTTGGGGGTCGGTCCGAACACCGGGGAGCTGTTTTTT
TRBD1,TRBJ2-1,once,TRBV2,CASSKINRGNEQFF,TGTGCCAGCAGTAAAATAAACAGGGGCAATGAGCAGTTCTTC
TRBD2,TRBJ2-5,few,TRBV3-1,CASSPDSGGGQETQYF,TGTGCCAGCAGCCCAGACAGCGGGGGAGGACAAGAGACCCAGTACTTC
-,TRBJ1-1,few,TRBV7-9,CASSLDWEVAEAFF,TGTGCCAGCAGCTTAGACTGGGAAGTGGCTGAAGCTTTCTTT
-,TRBJ1-2,-,TRBV6-5,CASGTQVYGYTF,TGTGCCAGCGGGACACAAGTCTATGGCTACACCTTC
-,TRBJ2-3,-,TRBV13,CASSLGLGGASPDTQYF,TGTGCCAGCAGCTTAGGCCTGGGGGGGGCCTCTCCAGATACGCAGTATTTT
-,TRBJ1-2,once,TRBV2,CASIPNPLNYGYTF,TGTGCCAGCATTCCTAACCCCTTAAACTATGGCTACACCTTC
-,TRBJ2-1,many,TRBV20-1,CSASTLFDTHNEQFF,TGCAGTGCTAGCACTCTCTTTGACACCCACAATGAGCAGTTCTTC
TRBD2,TRBJ2-5,-,TRBV5-1,CASSLSGGGWNEQYF,TGCGCCAGCAGCTTGAGTGGCGGGGGTTGGAATGAGCAGTACTTC
-,TRBJ1-4,many,TRBV20-1,CSAPKGGVSNEKLFF,TGCAGTGCCCCGAAGGGCGGGGTCTCTAATGAAAAACTGTTTTTT
TRBD1,TRBJ1-5,-,TRBV6-1,CASARDRGGQPQHF,TGTGCCAGCGCCCGGGACAGGGGTGGTCAGCCCCAGCATTTT
-,TRBJ1-4,-,TRBV7-6,CASSLVGTQSEKLFF,TGTGCCAGCAGCTTAGTAGGGACTCAGAGCGAAAAACTGTTTTTT
-,TRBJ2-7,once,TRBV27,CASSFNAATSYNEQYF,TGTGCCAGCAGTTTCAATGCAGCCACCTCCTACAATGAGCAGTACTTC
-,TRBJ2-1,-,TRBV5-6,CASSSGGMYNEQFF,TGTGCCAGCAGCTCAGGGGGGATGTACAATGAGCAGTTCTTC
-,TRBJ1-6,-,TRBV3-1,CASSQDALRPNSPLHF,TGTGCCAGCAGCCAAGACGCTTTGCGACCGAATTCACCCCTCCACTTT
-,TRBJ2-6,few,TRBV2,CASRPQGTGANVLTF,TGTGCCAGCAGACCCCAGGGGACTGGGGCCAACGTCCTGACTTTC
-,TRBJ2-2,many,TRBV9,CASSVRYGENTGELFF,TGTGCCAGCAGCGTCCGCTACGGGGAGAACACCGGGGAGCTGTTTTTT
-,TRBJ2-1,-,TRBV4-2,CASSQDVGGGGQFF,TGTGCCAGCAGCCAAGATGTGGGTGGAGGAGGGCAGTTCTTC
-,TRBJ2-2,-,TRBV12-3/TRBV12-4,CASSISGAGELFF,TGTGCCAGCAGCATCAGCGGAGCCGGGGAGCTGTTTTTT
-,TRBJ2-1,few,TRBV10-2,CASRTTSAGEQFF,TGCGCCAGCAGAACCACTAGTGCCGGTGAGCAGTTCTTC
TRBD1,TRBJ2-5,once,TRBV28,CASSDAGQGQETQYF,TGTGCCAGCAGTGACGCAGGACAGGGCCAAGAGACCCAGTACTTC
-,TRBJ2-2,few,TRBV5-1,CASSLQGDTGELFF,TGCGCCAGCAGTTTACAGGGTGACACCGGGGAGCTGTTTTTT
-,TRBJ2-5,few,TRBV7-2,CASSFTGTIKETQYF,TGTGCCAGCAGCTTCACAGGGACTATTAAAGAGACCCAGTACTTC
TRBD2,TRBJ2-1,-,TRBV20-1,CSALTSGGAGSYNEQFF,TGCAGTGCATTGACTAGCGGGGGGGCCGGATCCTACAATGAGCAGTTCTTC
-,TRBJ2-1,-,TRBV5-1,CASSLVGGDSYNEQFF,TGCGCCAGCAGCTTGGTCGGGGGCGACTCCTACAATGAGCAGTTCTTC
-,TRBJ1-2,-,TRBV7-9,CASSLAGGAPNGYTF,TGTGCCAGCAGCCTAGCCGGGGGGGCGCCTAATGGCTACACCTTC
TRBD2,TRBJ2-1,few,TRBV7-2,CASSISGGAENEQFF,TGTGCCAGCAGCATTAGCGGGGGGGCCGAGAATGAGCAGTTCTTC
TRBD1,TRBJ2-6,-,TRBV20-1,CSRQGVGANVLTF,TGCAGTCGACAGGGAGTTGGGGCCAACGTCCTGACTTTC
-,TRBJ2-5,-,TRBV15,CATSRGARQETQYF,TGTGCCACCAGCAGAGGGGCACGGCAAGAGACCCAGTACTTC
TRBD2,TRBJ2-1,-,TRBV2,CASSDLAGGVYNEQFF,TGTGCCAGCAGTGACCTAGCGGGGGGGGTCTACAATGAGCAGTTCTTC
-,TRBJ2-5,-,TRBV7-2,CASSLGRATQYF,TGTGCCAGCAGCTTAGGTCGTGCGACCCAGTACTTC
-,TRBJ2-3,-,TRBV27,CASSLTAQWGDTQYF,TGTGCCAGCAGTTTAACGGCCCAGTGGGGGGATACGCAGTATTTT
TRBD1,TRBJ2-7,-,TRBV24-1,CATSVRLGQEDTYEQYF,TGTGCCACCAGTGTCCGATTGGGACAGGAGGATACCTACGAGCAGTACTTC
TRBD2,TRBJ2-7,-,TRBV29-1,CSVEGGSWPSYEQYF,TGCAGCGTTGAGGGGGGGAGCTGGCCCTCCTACGAGCAGTACTTC
-,TRBJ1-1,-,TRBV2,CASMIWAEAFF,TGTGCCAGCATGATATGGGCTGAAGCTTTCTTT
-,TRBJ1-1,-,TRBV18,CASSPGRGTEAFF,TGTGCCAGCTCACCTGGTAGGGGCACTGAAGCTTTCTTT
TRBD1,TRBJ2-1,-,TRBV5-1,CASSATGDSYNKQFF,TGCGCCAGCAGCGCGACAGGGGACTCCTACAATAAGCAGTTCTTC
TRBD2,TRBJ2-5,-,TRBV4-1,CASSQPPEAGGRETQYF,TGCGCCAGCAGCCAACCCCCCGAAGCGGGGGGGAGAGAGACCCAGTACTTC
-,TRBJ2-3,-,TRBV11-2,CASSLQSGKTSTDTQYF,TGTGCCAGCAGCTTACAATCGGGGAAGACTAGCACAGATACGCAGTATTTT
-,TRBJ1-6,once,TRBV19,CASSRDGGDSPLHF,TGTGCCAGTAGTCGGGACGGTGGGGATTCGCCCCTCCACTTT
-,TRBJ2-3,once,TRBV2,CASSVGAGRTDTQYF,TGTGCCAGCAGTGTTGGGGCGGGACGCACAGATACGCAGTATTTT
-,TRBJ1-4,-,TRBV29-1,CSVIGQDLNEKLFF,TGCAGCGTTATCGGGCAGGACCTGAATGAAAAACTGTTTTTT
-,TRBJ1-3,-,TRBV10-3,CAISESTSSGNTIYF,TGTGCCATCAGTGAGTCTACGTCCTCTGGAAACACCATATATTTT
-,TRBJ2-5,once,TRBV3-1,CASSLWTATGETQYF,TGTGCCAGCAGCCTCTGGACAGCTACGGGGGAGACCCAGTACTTC